In this sample, the clone carrying this T cell receptor (beta chain) turned up many times. TCRdb itself ran the PCR reads through MiXCR, one entry per CDR3 protein. The sample has 80,000 to 95,000 distinct CDR3 sequences; 15% to 20% are singletons. This entry comes from a study of molecular identifiers for immune sequencing clone quantification. When naive CD8 T cells were sorted, they were gated as CD8+CD4-CCR7+CD45RA+. The CDR3 has 17 amino acids. V lost 0 bases, J lost 0 bases, and 14 bases lay in between. Germline CDR1 and CDR2: LGHNA and YSLEER. Sequencing input: naive CD8+ T cells from blood, with Jurkat cell RNA spiked in. Subset denoted: FACS-sorted CD8+CD4-CCR7+CD45RA+ naive T cells. The source is a human donor in good health. Some libraries in this study had Jurkat cell RNA spiked in. The rearrangement uses TRBV4-3 and TRBJ1-1; no reliable D call. The CDR3 is CASSQEVYGVLNTEAFF. The CDR3 DNA reads as TGCGCCAGCAGCCAAGAAGTATACGGAGTCCTGAACACTGAAGCTTTCTTT.